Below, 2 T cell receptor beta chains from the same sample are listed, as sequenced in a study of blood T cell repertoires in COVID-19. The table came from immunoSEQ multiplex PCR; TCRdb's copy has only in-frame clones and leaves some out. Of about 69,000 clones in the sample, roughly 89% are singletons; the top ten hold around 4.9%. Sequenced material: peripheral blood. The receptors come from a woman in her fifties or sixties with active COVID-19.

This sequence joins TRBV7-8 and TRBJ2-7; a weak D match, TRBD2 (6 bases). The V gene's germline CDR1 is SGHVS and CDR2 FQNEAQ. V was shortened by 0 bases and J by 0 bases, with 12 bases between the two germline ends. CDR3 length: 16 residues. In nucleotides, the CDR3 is TGTGCCAGCAGCTTAGCGATGGGGGGAAGCTCCTACGAGCAGTACTTC. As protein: CASSLAMGGSSYEQYF.

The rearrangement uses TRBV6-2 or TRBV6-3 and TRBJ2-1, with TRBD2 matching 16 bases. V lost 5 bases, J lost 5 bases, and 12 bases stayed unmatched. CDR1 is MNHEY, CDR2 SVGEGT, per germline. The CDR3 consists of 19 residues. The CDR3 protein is CASSTRPGTSGRDDNEQFF. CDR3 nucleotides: TGTGCCAGCAGTACTCGACCTGGGACTAGCGGGAGGGACGACAATGAGCAGTTCTTC.